The clone carrying this T cell receptor (beta chain) was counted only a few times. As to time point: patch test 3, about 24 weeks after DPC sensitization. The sample's treatment: therapeutic diphenylcyclopropenone sensitization with weekly scalp DPC. The data were obtained in a study of human T cells and chemical hapten exposure. TCRdb recomputed calls from the RACE reads with MiXCR, one row per CDR3 protein. This sample has more than 95,000 distinct CDR3 sequences, with roughly a quarter found just once. This CDR3 has 15 residues. The rearrangement links TRBV21-1 to TRBJ2-2; TRBD1, the table's D call, lacks a check against the DNA. TRBV21-1 is deemed a pseudogene. The sample here was whole blood, taken in connection with sensitization to the hapten diphenylcyclopropenone (DPC). The sequence was collected from a middle-aged man with alopecia areata. Some clones in this sample may be carry-over from other donors' samples. This CDR3 is CAMKRGQESTGELFF. The CDR3, as DNA: TGTGCCATGAAAAGGGGACAGGAGTCCACCGGGGAGCTGTTTTTT.